Shown below are 2 T cell receptor beta chains from a single sample sequenced in a study of T cell changes during pregnancy in multiple sclerosis. The assay was immunoSEQ multiplex PCR, and TCRdb's table has in-frame clones only and misses some. The sample contains approximately 30,000 clones, around 90% of which appear only once. Here the sequenced sample was CD8+ T cells from peripheral blood mononuclear cells, taken before pregnancy. These receptors all stem from a female donor with multiple sclerosis, enrolled in a pregnancy study.

CDR3 loop: CASRPDYHQSYEQYF. The CDR3 DNA reads as TGTGCCAGCAGGCCGGACTATCACCAGTCCTACGAGCAGTACTTC. This sequence joins TRBV6-6 and TRBJ2-7, with a possible D match to TRBD2 (6 bases). Trimming removed 6 bases from V and 1 base from J, with 16 bases in between. CDR1 and CDR2 from the germline V gene are MNHNY and SVGAGI (reference sequence). This CDR3 contains 15 residues.

The table lists this clone with a few counts. CDR3 in amino acids: CASSAPGAYEQYF. CDR3 DNA sequence: TGTGCCAGCAGCGCTCCTGGAGCCTACGAGCAGTACTTC. The chain has TRBV5-5 and TRBJ2-7; D uncertain. There are 13 residues in the CDR3. Germline V gene data show CDR1 as SGHKS and CDR2 as YYEKEE (reference sequence). Trimming removed 4 bases at V and 2 bases at J, with 10 bases between.